The following is a T cell receptor (beta chain) sequence with its context. Flow cytometry had shown expanded CD8+CD57+ cells in the patients chosen for sequencing. A severe acquired aplastic anemia diagnosis applied to all patients. The source of the sample is a study of CD8+CD57+ T cells in acquired aplastic anemia. In the study overall: DNA recovered from sorted CD4+ and CD8+ cells had a mean of approximately 3.2 ug.

Template material for TCR beta VDJ and CDR3 profiling consisted of genomic DNA. TCRdb independently ran MiXCR on the reads; one entry per CDR3 protein. The sample has 200,000 to 250,000 distinct CDR3 sequences, less than 75% seen once. The CDR3 totals 12 residues. Trimming stripped 4 bases from V and 7 bases from J, with 10 bases between. The germline V gene encodes CDR1 SGHAT and CDR2 FQDESV (reference sequence). Material: sorted CD4+, CD8+, or CD8+CD57+ T cells (not recorded which) from PBMCs. The V gene is TRBV11-1, the J gene TRBJ1-1, with D uncertain. The clonotype was recovered from a human donor with aplastic anemia. CDR3 sequence reads: CASSSQTNEAFF. For the CDR3, the DNA is TGTGCCAGCAGCTCGCAGACGAATGAAGCTTTCTTT. Full variable domain (rest looked up from reference TRBV11-1 and TRBJ1-1): EAEVAQSPRYKITEKSQAVAFWCDPISGHATLYWYRQILGQGPELLVQFQDESVVDDSQLPKDRFSAERLKGVDSTLKIQPAELGDSAMYLCASSSQTNEAFFGQGTRLTVV.